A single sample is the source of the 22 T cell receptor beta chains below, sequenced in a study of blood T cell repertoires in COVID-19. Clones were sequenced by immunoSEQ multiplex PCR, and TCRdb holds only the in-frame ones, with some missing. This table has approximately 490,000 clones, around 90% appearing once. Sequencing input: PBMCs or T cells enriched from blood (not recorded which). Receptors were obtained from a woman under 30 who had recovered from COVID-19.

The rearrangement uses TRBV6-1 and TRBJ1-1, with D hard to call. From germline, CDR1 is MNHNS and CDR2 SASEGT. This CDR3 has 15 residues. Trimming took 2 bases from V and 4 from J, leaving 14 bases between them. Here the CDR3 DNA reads TGTGCCAGCAGTGAAAGTTTCGGGGTAAGCACTGAAGCTTTCTTT. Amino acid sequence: CASSESFGVSTEAFF.

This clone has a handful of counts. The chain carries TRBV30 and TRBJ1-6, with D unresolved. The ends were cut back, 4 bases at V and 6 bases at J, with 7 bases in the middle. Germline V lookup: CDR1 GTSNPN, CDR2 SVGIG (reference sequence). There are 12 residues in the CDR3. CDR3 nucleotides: TGTGCCTGGAACGAGTTTAATTCACCCCTCCACTTT. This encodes CAWNEFNSPLHF.

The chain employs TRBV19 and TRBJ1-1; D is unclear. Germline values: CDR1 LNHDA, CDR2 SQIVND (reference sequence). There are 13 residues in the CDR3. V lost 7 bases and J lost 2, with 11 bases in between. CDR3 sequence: CASKVSDNTEAFF. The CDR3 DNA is TGTGCCAGTAAGGTCAGCGATAACACTGAAGCTTTCTTT. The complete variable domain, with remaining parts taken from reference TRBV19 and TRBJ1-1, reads DGGITQSPKYLFRKEGQNVTLSCEQNLNHDAMYWYRQDPGQGLRLIYYSQIVNDFQKGDIAEGYSVSREKKESFPLTVTSAQKNPTAFYLCASKVSDNTEAFFGQGTRLTVV.

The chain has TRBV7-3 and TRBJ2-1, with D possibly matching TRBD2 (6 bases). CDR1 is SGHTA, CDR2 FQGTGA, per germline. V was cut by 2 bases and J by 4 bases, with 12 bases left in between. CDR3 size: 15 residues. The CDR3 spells CASSLSRGVYNEQFF. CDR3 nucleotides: TGTGCCAGCAGCTTATCGCGGGGCGTATACAATGAGCAGTTCTTC.

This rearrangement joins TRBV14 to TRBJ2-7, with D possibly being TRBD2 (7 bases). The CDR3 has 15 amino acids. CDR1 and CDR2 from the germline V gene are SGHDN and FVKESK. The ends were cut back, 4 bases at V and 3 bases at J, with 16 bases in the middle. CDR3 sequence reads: CASSPFEGGYYEQYF. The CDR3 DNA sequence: TGTGCCAGCAGCCCCTTTGAGGGGGGGTACTACGAGCAGTACTTC.

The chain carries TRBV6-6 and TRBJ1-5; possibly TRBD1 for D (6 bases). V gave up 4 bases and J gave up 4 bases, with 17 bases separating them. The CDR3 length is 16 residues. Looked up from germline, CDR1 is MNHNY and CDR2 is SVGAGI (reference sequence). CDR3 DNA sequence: TGTGCCAGCAGTTCATTCAGTGGACAGACAAATCAGCCCCAGCATTTT. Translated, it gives CASSSFSGQTNQPQHF.

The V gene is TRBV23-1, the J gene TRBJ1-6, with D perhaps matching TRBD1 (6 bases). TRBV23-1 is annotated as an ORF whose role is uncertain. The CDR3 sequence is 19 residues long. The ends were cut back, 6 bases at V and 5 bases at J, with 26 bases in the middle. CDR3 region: CASRKGHPPRQVNNSPLHF. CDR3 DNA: TGCGCCAGCAGAAAGGGACACCCCCCAAGGCAGGTCAATAATTCACCCCTCCACTTT.

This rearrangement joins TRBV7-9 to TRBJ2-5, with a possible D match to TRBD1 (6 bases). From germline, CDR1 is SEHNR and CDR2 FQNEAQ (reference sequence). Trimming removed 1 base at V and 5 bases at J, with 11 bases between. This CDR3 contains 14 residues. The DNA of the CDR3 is TGTGCCAGCAGCTTAGTACAGGGAAGGGAGACCCAGTACTTC. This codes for CASSLVQGRETQYF.

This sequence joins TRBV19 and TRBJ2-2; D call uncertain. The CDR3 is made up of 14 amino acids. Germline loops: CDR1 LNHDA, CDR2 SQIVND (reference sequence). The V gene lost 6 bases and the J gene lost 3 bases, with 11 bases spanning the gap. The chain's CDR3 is CASSGFVDTGELFF. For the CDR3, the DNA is TGTGCCAGTAGCGGGTTCGTGGACACCGGGGAGCTGTTTTTT.

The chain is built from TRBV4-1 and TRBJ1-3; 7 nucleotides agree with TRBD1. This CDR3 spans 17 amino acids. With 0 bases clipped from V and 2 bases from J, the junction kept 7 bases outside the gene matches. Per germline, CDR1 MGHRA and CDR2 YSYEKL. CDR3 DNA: TGCGCCAGCAGCCAAGATGATCAGGGGGTGGCTGGAAACACCATATATTTT. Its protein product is CASSQDDQGVAGNTIYF.

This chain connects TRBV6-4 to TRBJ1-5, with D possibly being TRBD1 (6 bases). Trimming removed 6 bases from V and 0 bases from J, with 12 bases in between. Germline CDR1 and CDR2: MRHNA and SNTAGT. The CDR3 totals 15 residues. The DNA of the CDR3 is TGTGCCAGCAGGGACAGCCCTTATAGCAATCAGCCCCAGCATTTT. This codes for CASRDSPYSNQPQHF.

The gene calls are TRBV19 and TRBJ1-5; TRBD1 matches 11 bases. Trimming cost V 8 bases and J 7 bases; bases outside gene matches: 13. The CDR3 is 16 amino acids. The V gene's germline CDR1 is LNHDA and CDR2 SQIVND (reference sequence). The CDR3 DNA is TGTGCCAGTGAGGACTTAGGACAGGGGGCAAGGCAGCCCCAGCATTTT. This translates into CASEDLGQGARQPQHF. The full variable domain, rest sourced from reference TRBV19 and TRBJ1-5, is DGGITQSPKYLFRKEGQNVTLSCEQNLNHDAMYWYRQDPGQGLRLIYYSQIVNDFQKGDIAEGYSVSREKKESFPLTVTSAQKNPTAFYLCASEDLGQGARQPQHFGDGTRLSIL.

The CDR3 bases are TGCAGCGTTGACTGGGGGGGCAGAGACGAGACCCAGTACTTC. The encoded protein is CSVDWGGRDETQYF. This chain connects TRBV29-1 to TRBJ2-5; perhaps TRBD2 as D (7 bases). Germline V CDR1 and CDR2: SQVTM, ANQGSEA. V was shortened by 3 bases and J by 5 bases, with 16 bases between the two germline ends. The CDR3 runs 14 residues.

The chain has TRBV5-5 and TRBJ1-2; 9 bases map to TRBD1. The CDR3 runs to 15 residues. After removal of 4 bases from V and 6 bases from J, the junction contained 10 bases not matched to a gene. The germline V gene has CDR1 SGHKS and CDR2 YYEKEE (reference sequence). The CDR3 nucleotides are TGTGCCAGCAGCCCCCACCCGGACAGGGGCGATGGCTACACCTTC. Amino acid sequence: CASSPHPDRGDGYTF.

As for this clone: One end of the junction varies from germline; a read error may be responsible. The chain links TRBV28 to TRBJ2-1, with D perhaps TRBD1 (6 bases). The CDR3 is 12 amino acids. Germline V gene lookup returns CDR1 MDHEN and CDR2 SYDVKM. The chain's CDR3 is CASTSLQGSVVF. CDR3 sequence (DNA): TGTGCCAGCACCTCCTTGCAGGGGTCAGTGGTCTTC.

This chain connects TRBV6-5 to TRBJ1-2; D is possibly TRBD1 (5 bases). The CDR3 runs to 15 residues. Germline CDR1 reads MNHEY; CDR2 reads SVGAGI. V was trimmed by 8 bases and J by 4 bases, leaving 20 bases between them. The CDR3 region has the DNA TGTGCCAGCGCCCGCAGTTTAAGGGGCAGCTATGGCTACACCTTC. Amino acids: CASARSLRGSYGYTF.

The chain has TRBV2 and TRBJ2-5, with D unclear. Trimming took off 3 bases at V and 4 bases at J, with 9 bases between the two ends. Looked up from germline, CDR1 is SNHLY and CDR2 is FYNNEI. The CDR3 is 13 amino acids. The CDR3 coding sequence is TGTGCCAGCAGTGACAGAGCGAGAGAGACCCAGTACTTC. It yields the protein CASSDRARETQYF.

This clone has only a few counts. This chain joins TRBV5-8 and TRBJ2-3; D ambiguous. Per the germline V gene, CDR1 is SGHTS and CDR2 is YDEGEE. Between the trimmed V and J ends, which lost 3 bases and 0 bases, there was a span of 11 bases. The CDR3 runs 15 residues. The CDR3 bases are TGTGCCAGCAGCTCGCGCCTGACTAGCACAGATACGCAGTATTTT. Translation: CASSSRLTSTDTQYF.

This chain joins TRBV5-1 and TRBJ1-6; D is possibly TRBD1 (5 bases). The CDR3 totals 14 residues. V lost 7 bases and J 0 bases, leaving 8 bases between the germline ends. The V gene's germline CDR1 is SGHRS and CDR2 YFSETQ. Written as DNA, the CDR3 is TGCGCCAGCCGTAGGGGCTCCTATAATTCACCCCTCCACTTT. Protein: CASRRGSYNSPLHF.

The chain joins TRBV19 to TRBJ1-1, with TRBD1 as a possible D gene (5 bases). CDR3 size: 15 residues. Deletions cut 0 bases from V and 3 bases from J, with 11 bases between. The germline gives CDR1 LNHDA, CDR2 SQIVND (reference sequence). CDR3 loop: CASSIDGAADTEAFF. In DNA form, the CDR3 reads TGTGCCAGTAGTATAGATGGGGCCGCGGACACTGAAGCTTTCTTT.

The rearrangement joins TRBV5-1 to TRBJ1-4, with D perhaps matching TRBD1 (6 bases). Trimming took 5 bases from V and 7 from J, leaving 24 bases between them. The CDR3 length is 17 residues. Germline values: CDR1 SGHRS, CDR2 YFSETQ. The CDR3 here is CASSQGRGPKIAEKLFF. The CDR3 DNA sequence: TGCGCCAGCAGTCAGGGCAGGGGTCCGAAAATCGCTGAAAAACTGTTTTTT.

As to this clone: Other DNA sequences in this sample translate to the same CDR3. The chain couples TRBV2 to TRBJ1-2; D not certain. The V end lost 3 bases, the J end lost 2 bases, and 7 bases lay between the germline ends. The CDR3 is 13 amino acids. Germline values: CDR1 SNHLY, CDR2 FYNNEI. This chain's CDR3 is CASSDGGNYGYTF. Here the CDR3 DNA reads TGTGCCAGCAGTGATGGCGGGAACTATGGCTACACCTTC.